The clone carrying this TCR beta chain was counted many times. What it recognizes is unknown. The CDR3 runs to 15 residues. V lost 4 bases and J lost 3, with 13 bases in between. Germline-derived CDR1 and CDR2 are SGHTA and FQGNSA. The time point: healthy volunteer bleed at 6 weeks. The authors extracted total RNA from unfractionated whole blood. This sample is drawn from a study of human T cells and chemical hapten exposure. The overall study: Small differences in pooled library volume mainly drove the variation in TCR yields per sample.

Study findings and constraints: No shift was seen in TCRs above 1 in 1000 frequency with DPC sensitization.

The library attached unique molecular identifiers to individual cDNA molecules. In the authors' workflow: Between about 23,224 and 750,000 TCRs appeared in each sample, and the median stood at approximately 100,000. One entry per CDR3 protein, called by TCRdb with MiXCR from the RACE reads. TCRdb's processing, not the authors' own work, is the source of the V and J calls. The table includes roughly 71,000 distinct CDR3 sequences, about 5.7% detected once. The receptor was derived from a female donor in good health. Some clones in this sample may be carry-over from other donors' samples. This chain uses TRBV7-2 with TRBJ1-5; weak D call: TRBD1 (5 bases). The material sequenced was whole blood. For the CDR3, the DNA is TGTGCCAGCAGCTCCCAAGAGGGGTCCAATCAGCCCCAGCATTTT. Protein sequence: CASSSQEGSNQPQHF.